The 29 T cell receptor beta chains below were found in one sample sequenced in a study of blood T cell repertoires in COVID-19. The method was immunoSEQ multiplex PCR; TCRdb's version includes in-frame clones alone and lacks a portion of them. The sample shows 90,000 or so clones, 87% of them seen only once. Sequencing input: peripheral blood. The receptors originated from a human donor in a cohort sampled during active COVID-19.

J is TRBJ2-1 and V is TRBV13; D perhaps matches TRBD1 (5 bases). Between the trimmed V and J ends, which lost 4 bases and 7 bases, there was a span of 23 bases. Germline CDR1 is PRHDT and CDR2 is FYEKMQ (reference sequence). The CDR3 sequence is 17 residues long. CDR3 nucleotide sequence: TGTGCCAGCAGCTATCAACTCGACTCAGGGTTGGTGAATGAGCAGTTCTTC. It specifies CASSYQLDSGLVNEQFF.

The rearrangement uses TRBV28 and TRBJ1-1; D call uncertain. Trimming took 2 bases from V and 7 from J, leaving 11 bases between them. The CDR3 is 13 residues long. Germline assignment: CDR1 MDHEN and CDR2 SYDVKM. CDR3 sequence reads: CASSLGQAFEAFF. CDR3 nucleotide sequence: TGTGCCAGCAGTTTAGGGCAGGCCTTTGAAGCTTTCTTT.

This clone was recorded only once. The rearrangement links TRBV5-4 to TRBJ2-7, with TRBD1 matching 7 bases. In germline, CDR1 is SGHNT, CDR2 YYREEE (reference sequence). J lost 3 bases, V lost 0 bases, and 0 bases had no gene match. The CDR3 is 13 residues long. CDR3 nucleotide sequence: TGTGCCAGCAGCTTGGACAGGGGCTACGAGCAGTACTTC. This sequence encodes CASSLDRGYEQYF.

V and J are TRBV27 and TRBJ1-1, with 7 bases matching TRBD1. The CDR3 sequence is 14 residues long. CDR1 is MNHEY, CDR2 SMNVEV, per germline (reference sequence). V lost 4 bases, J lost 3 bases, and 5 bases stayed unmatched. As DNA, the CDR3 is TGTGCCAGCAGTTACAGGGGTAAGGACACTGAAGCTTTCTTT. Translating it yields CASSYRGKDTEAFF.

CDR3 DNA: TGTGCCAGCAGCCAAGTTATCCATGAGCAGTTCTTC. This sequence encodes CASSQVIHEQFF. The chain couples TRBV3-1 (or the pseudogene TRBV3-2) to TRBJ2-1; D uncertain. This CDR3 has 12 amino acids. Looked up from germline, CDR1 is LGHDT and CDR2 is YNNKEL (reference sequence). V was clipped by 1 base and J by 8 bases, with 6 bases between them.

This chain joins TRBV9 and TRBJ2-1, with D hard to call. Germline V CDR1 and CDR2: SGDLS, YYNGEE. V shed 0 bases and J shed 7 bases, with 11 bases lying between them. The CDR3 runs 14 residues. The CDR3 nucleotides are TGTGCCAGCAGCGTAGCTATCCCTAGTAATGAGCAGTTCTTC. Translation gives CASSVAIPSNEQFF.

The chain recombines TRBV9 with TRBJ2-3; 7 nucleotides match TRBD1. Trimming removed 7 bases from V and 0 bases from J; junction bases left unmatched: 8. This CDR3 spans 15 amino acids. Germline loops: CDR1 SGDLS, CDR2 YYNGEE. Here the CDR3 DNA reads TGTGCCAGCCGCAGGGGGACCGCTAGCACAGATACGCAGTATTTT. This gives the protein CASRRGTASTDTQYF.

V is TRBV7-6 and J is TRBJ2-1, with 9 bases lining up with TRBD1. The trim removed 5 bases at V and 6 bases at J, leaving 17 bases unmatched. CDR3 size: 18 residues. Per germline, CDR1 SGHVS and CDR2 FNYEAQ. CDR3 nucleotide sequence: TGTGCCAGCAGCCTAACCCTCCCGGGACAGGGAATAAGCAATGAGCAGTTCTTC. Its translation: CASSLTLPGQGISNEQFF.

The chain links TRBV24-1 to TRBJ2-5, with D unresolved. The CDR3 contains 17 residues. Between the trimmed V and J ends, which lost 3 bases and 0 bases, there was a span of 16 bases. The germline V gene has CDR1 KGHDR and CDR2 SFDVKD. CDR3 sequence: CATSDPHGRSHQETQYF. DNA for the CDR3: TGTGCCACCAGTGATCCCCATGGAAGGAGTCACCAAGAGACCCAGTACTTC.

The chain recombines TRBV4-2 with TRBJ2-7, with D possibly TRBD2 on 6 matching bases. V gave up 2 bases and J gave up 4 bases, with 15 bases separating them. CDR3 length: 15 residues. Germline V gene sequence: CDR1 LGHNA, CDR2 YNFKEQ. In DNA form, the CDR3 reads TGTGCCAGCAGCCAACAAATGGCGGAGGGGTACGAGCAGTACTTC. This encodes CASSQQMAEGYEQYF.

This rearrangement joins TRBV5-1 to TRBJ1-2; D is undetermined. V was trimmed by 4 bases and J by 4 bases, leaving 17 bases between them. From germline, CDR1 is SGHRS and CDR2 YFSETQ. The CDR3 loop spans 15 amino acids. CDR3 amino acids: CASSTGGISSYGYTF. The DNA of the CDR3 is TGCGCCAGCAGCACCGGAGGGATAAGCAGCTATGGCTACACCTTC.

The J gene is TRBJ2-3, the V gene TRBV27, with 9 nucleotides matching TRBD2. V was pared by 2 bases and J by 1 base, with 7 bases of the junction left unmatched. Germline CDR1 reads MNHEY; CDR2 reads SMNVEV (reference sequence). The CDR3 is made up of 17 amino acids. The chain's CDR3 is CASSLRLAEGGTDTQYF. CDR3 DNA: TGTGCCAGCAGTTTAAGACTAGCGGAAGGGGGCACAGATACGCAGTATTTT.

The chain is built from TRBV2 and TRBJ2-3; a possible D gene is TRBD1 (5 bases). The CDR3 runs 14 residues. Germline assignment: CDR1 SNHLY and CDR2 FYNNEI. The germline V and J ends were trimmed by 5 bases and 4 bases, with 13 bases remaining between them. The CDR3 loop is CASSQGSIADTQYF. The CDR3 coding sequence is TGTGCCAGCAGTCAGGGTTCCATTGCAGATACGCAGTATTTT.

This sequence joins TRBV6-5 and TRBJ2-1; D not certain. Germline CDR1 MNHEY, CDR2 SVGAGI. The CDR3 has 11 residues. Trimming removed 7 bases at V and 9 bases at J, with 10 bases between. The CDR3 is CASTGLGEQFF. The CDR3 DNA is TGTGCCAGCACGGGTCTAGGTGAGCAGTTCTTC.

This clone was recorded only once. The gene calls are TRBV19 and TRBJ2-7, with a weak D call TRBD1 (6 bases). CDR1 and CDR2 (germline): LNHDA, SQIVND (reference sequence). V was trimmed by 7 bases and J by 1 base, leaving 14 bases between them. The CDR3 runs 14 residues. In DNA form, the CDR3 reads TGTGCCAGTAAGGGACAAAGGGGGTCCTACGAGCAGTACTTC. Encoded protein: CASKGQRGSYEQYF.

This chain connects TRBV2 to TRBJ1-5; 7 bases match TRBD1. The CDR3 is made up of 15 amino acids. Germline values: CDR1 SNHLY, CDR2 FYNNEI. The ends lost 2 bases at V and 5 bases at J; junction bases unmatched: 6. In DNA, the CDR3 is TGTGCCAGCAGTGAACACAGGGACAGCCATCAGCCCCAGCATTTT. This encodes CASSEHRDSHQPQHF.

The chain carries TRBV27 and TRBJ1-1, with TRBD1 matching over 7 bases. The germline V gene encodes CDR1 MNHEY and CDR2 SMNVEV (reference sequence). The J segment lost 0 bases and the V segment lost 6 bases, leaving 4 bases of the junction unmatched. The CDR3 has 14 residues. CDR3 loop: CASSPGQMNTEAFF. Here the CDR3 DNA reads TGTGCCAGCAGCCCGGGACAGATGAACACTGAAGCTTTCTTT.

This rearrangement joins TRBV18 to TRBJ2-6; TRBD1 agrees at 9 bases. CDR3 length equals 19 residues. Germline values: CDR1 KGHSH, CDR2 LQKENI. Germline trimming cut 5 bases from V and 4 bases from J; bases unmatched to any gene: 15. Written as DNA, the CDR3 is TGTGCCAGCTCAAAACTCCCTCTAACAGGGGGCTCCGGGGCCAACGTCCTGACTTTC. It translates to CASSKLPLTGGSGANVLTF.

V is TRBV5-1 and J is TRBJ1-5; possible D gene TRBD1, 6 bases. The ends were cut back, 5 bases at V and 7 bases at J, with 16 bases in the middle. This CDR3 spans 14 amino acids. Germline CDR1 is SGHRS and CDR2 is YFSETQ. The CDR3 region is CASSPQGTGQPQHF. DNA of the CDR3: TGCGCCAGCAGTCCACAGGGTACGGGGCAGCCCCAGCATTTT.

V is TRBV29-1 and J is TRBJ2-1, with a possible D match to TRBD2 (6 bases). Germline V lookup: CDR1 SQVTM, CDR2 ANQGSEA. The V end was cut by 0 bases, the J end by 1 base, with 19 bases between. The CDR3 consists of 18 residues. The CDR3 sequence: CSVEDSGGAKSSYNEQFF. The CDR3 DNA reads as TGCAGCGTTGAAGATAGCGGCGGGGCCAAATCTTCCTACAATGAGCAGTTCTTC.

The gene calls are TRBV11-2 and TRBJ1-5; D not certain. Trimming stripped 5 bases from V and 6 bases from J, with 14 bases between. Per the germline V gene, CDR1 is SGHAT and CDR2 is FQNNGV. CDR3 length: 14 amino acids. Here the CDR3 DNA reads TGTGCCAGCAGCCTCGATGGTGGTAGTCAGCCCCAGCATTTT. It translates to CASSLDGGSQPQHF.

J is TRBJ2-1 and V is TRBV4-2, with 8 bases matching TRBD2. This CDR3 is built from 16 residues. The germline gives CDR1 LGHNA, CDR2 YNFKEQ. Unmatched junction bases numbered 6, after V lost 0 bases and J lost 5 bases. Written as DNA, the CDR3 is TGTGCCAGCAGCCAAGATCAGACTAGCGATGACAATGAGCAGTTCTTC. Translating it yields CASSQDQTSDDNEQFF.

V gene TRBV10-2 combines with J gene TRBJ2-7, with 11 bases that match TRBD2. CDR1 and CDR2 (germline): WSHSY, SAAADI. Losses at the gene ends were 3 bases for V and 3 bases for J; bases not matched to a gene: 10. The CDR3 has 17 residues. The CDR3 sequence: CASSDIGTSGPNYEQYF. Here the CDR3 DNA reads TGCGCCAGCAGTGACATTGGGACTAGCGGACCTAACTACGAGCAGTACTTC.

The chain uses TRBV28 and TRBJ1-5; the D is unclear. Germline assignment: CDR1 MDHEN and CDR2 SYDVKM. The CDR3 totals 12 residues. V lost 8 bases to trimming and J lost 2 bases, with 7 bases between them. The DNA for the CDR3 is TGTGCCAGCTGTGAGGGCAATCAGCCCCAGCATTTT. Protein: CASCEGNQPQHF.

This clone occurred once. V is TRBV9 and J is TRBJ1-5, with D uncertain. Germline V CDR1 and CDR2: SGDLS, YYNGEE. The CDR3 spans 16 residues. Trimming took off 2 bases at V and 2 bases at J, with 14 bases between the two ends. DNA for the CDR3: TGTGCCAGCAGCGTCGCCTTCTGGCCGCGCAATCAGCCCCAGCATTTT. Translating gives CASSVAFWPRNQPQHF.

The chain uses TRBV19 and TRBJ2-7; 7 nucleotides match TRBD2. The CDR3 sequence is 13 residues long. Germline assignment: CDR1 LNHDA and CDR2 SQIVND (reference sequence). V dropped 8 bases and J dropped 3; count of bases not matched to a gene: 7. The CDR3 nucleotides are TGTGCCAGTCAAGAGCGGGATCACTACGAGCAGTACTTC. It yields the protein CASQERDHYEQYF.

The chain has TRBV7-3 and TRBJ2-3, with a tentative D call TRBD2 (6 bases). There are 15 residues in the CDR3. Trimming stripped 0 bases from V and 5 bases from J, with 12 bases between. Germline V gene sequence: CDR1 SGHTA, CDR2 FQGTGA. The CDR3 reads CASSLTSLAVDTQYF. Written as DNA, the CDR3 is TGTGCCAGCAGCTTAACGTCACTAGCCGTAGATACGCAGTATTTT. The full variable domain, its missing parts supplied by reference TRBV7-3 and TRBJ2-3, is GAGVSQTPSNKVTEKGKYVELRCDPISGHTALYWYRQSLGQGPEFLIYFQGTGAADDSGLPNDRFFAVRPEGSVSTLKIQRTERGDSAVYLCASSLTSLAVDTQYFGPGTRLTVL.

This clone was seen a single time. The chain carries TRBV7-9 and TRBJ2-1; 12 bases are shared with TRBD2. CDR1 is SEHNR and CDR2 is FQNEAQ in the germline V gene (reference sequence). The CDR3 runs to 17 residues. Trimming took 2 bases from V and 3 from J; bases not matched to a gene: 5. CDR3 sequence: CASSLRWTSGVYNEQFF. The DNA for the CDR3 is TGTGCCAGCAGCTTAAGATGGACTAGCGGGGTCTACAATGAGCAGTTCTTC.

The gene calls are TRBV4-1 and TRBJ2-5, with TRBD2 matching over 7 bases. Germline CDR1 is MGHRA and CDR2 is YSYEKL. V lost 8 bases and J lost 2; bases outside the gene matches: 8. The CDR3 covers 14 residues. The CDR3 protein is CASQLGRGQETQYF. The CDR3 bases are TGCGCCAGCCAACTAGGGAGGGGACAAGAGACCCAGTACTTC.